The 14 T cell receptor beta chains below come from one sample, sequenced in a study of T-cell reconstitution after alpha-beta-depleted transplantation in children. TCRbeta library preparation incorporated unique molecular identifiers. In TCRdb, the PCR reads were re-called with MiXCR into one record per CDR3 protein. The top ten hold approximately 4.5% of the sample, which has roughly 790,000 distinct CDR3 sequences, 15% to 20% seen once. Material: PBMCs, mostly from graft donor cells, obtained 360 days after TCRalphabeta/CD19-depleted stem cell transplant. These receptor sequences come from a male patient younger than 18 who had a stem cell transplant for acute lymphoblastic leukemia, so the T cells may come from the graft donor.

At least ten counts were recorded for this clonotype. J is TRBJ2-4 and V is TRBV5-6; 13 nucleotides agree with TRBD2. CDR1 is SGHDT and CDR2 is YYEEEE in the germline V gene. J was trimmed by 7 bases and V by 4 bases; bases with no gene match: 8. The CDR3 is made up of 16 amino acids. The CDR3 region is CASSPLAGGPYNIQYF. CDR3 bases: TGTGCCAGCAGCCCACTAGCGGGAGGGCCATATAACATTCAGTACTTC. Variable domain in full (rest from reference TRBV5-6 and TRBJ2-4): DAGVTQSPTHLIKTRGQQVTLRCSPKSGHDTVSWYQQALGQGPQFIFQYYEEEERQRGNFPDRFSGHQFPNYSSELNVNALLLGDSALYLCASSPLAGGPYNIQYFGAGTRLSVL.

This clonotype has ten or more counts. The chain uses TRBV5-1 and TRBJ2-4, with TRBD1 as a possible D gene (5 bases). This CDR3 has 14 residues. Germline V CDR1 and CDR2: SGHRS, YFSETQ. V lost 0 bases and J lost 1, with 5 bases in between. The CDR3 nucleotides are TGCGCCAGCAGCTTGGGACAGGCCAAAAACATTCAGTACTTC. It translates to CASSLGQAKNIQYF.

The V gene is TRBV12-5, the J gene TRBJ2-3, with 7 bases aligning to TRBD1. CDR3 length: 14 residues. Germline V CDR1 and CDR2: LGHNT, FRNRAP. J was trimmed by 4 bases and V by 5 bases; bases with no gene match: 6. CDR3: CASGARQGSDTQYF. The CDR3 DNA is TGTGCTAGTGGTGCCAGACAGGGCTCAGATACGCAGTATTTT.

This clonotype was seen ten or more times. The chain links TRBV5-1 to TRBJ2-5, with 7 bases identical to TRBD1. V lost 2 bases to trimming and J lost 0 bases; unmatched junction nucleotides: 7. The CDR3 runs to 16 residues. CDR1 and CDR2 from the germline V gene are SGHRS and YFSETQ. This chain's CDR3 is CASSFSTGRNQETQYF. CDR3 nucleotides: TGCGCCAGCAGCTTTTCGACAGGGAGAAACCAAGAGACCCAGTACTTC.

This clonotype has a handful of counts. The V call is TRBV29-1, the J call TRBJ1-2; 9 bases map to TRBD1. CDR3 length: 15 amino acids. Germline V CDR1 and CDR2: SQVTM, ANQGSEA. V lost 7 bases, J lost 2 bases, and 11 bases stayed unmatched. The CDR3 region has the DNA TGCAGCGCCTCAGGGGGGGGACAGGGAAACTATGGCTACACCTTC. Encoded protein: CSASGGGQGNYGYTF.

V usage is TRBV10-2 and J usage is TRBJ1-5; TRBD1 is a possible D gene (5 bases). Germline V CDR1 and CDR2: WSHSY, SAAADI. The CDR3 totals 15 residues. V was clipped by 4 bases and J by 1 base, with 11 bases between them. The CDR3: CASSGQGGSNQPQHF. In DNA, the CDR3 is TGCGCCAGCAGTGGCCAGGGTGGGAGCAATCAGCCCCAGCATTTT.

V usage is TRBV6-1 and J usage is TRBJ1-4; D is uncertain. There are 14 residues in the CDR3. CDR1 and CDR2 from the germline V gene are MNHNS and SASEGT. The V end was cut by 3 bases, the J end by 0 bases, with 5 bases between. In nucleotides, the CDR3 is TGTGCCAGCAGTGACGGCGCAACTAATGAAAAACTGTTTTTT. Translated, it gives CASSDGATNEKLFF.

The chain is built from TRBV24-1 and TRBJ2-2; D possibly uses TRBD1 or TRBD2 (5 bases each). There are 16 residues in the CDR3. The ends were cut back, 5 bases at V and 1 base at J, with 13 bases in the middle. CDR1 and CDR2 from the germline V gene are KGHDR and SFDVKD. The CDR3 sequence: CATSGPGPVNTGELFF. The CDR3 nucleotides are TGTGCCACCAGTGGACCGGGACCCGTGAACACCGGGGAGCTGTTTTTT.

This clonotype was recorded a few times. The CDR3 DNA follows: TGTGCCAGCAGTTTTGTGGGACTAGCGGGTTCGAACACCGGGGAGCTGTTTTTT. This codes for CASSFVGLAGSNTGELFF. The V and J genes are TRBV12-3 or TRBV12-4 and TRBJ2-2, with TRBD2 matching over 12 bases. V gave up 3 bases and J gave up 0 bases; unmatched junction bases: 5. CDR3 length: 18 residues.

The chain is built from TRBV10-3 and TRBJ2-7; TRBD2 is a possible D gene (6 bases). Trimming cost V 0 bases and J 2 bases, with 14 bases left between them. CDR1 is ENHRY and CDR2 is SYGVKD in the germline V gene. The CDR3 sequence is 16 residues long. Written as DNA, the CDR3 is TGTGCCATCAGTGAGTCGACTAGTCGGGGCCCCTACGAGCAGTACTTC. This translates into CAISESTSRGPYEQYF.

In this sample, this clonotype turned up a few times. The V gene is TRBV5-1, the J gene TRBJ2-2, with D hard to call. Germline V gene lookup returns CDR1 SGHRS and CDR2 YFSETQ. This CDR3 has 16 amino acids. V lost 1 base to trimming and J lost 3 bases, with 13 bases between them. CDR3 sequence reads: CASSLLGRTYTGELFF. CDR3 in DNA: TGCGCCAGCAGCTTGCTTGGGCGCACCTACACCGGGGAGCTGTTTTTT.

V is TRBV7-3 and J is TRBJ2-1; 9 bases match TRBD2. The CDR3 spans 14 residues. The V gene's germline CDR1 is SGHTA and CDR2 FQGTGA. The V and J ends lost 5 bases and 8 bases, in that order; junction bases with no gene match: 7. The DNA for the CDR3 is TGTGCCAGCAGCCCCGGGACTAGCAGTGATGAGCAGTTCTTC. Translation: CASSPGTSSDEQFF.

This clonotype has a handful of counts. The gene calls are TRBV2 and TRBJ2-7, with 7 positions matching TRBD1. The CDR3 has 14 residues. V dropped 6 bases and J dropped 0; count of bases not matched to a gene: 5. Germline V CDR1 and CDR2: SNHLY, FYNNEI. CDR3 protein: CASRLQGNSYEQYF. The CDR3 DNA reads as TGTGCCAGCAGACTACAGGGGAACTCCTACGAGCAGTACTTC.

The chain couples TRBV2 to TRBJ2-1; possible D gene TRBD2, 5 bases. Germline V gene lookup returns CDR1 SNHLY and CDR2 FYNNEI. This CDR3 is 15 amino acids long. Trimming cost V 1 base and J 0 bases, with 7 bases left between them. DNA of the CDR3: TGTGCCAGCAGTGAAGGGAGGAACTCCTACAATGAGCAGTTCTTC. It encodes CASSEGRNSYNEQFF.